A selection of T cell receptor beta chains follows, all from one sample in a study of shared clonotypes between healthy human individuals. Profiling relied on immunoSEQ multiplex PCR, and the TCRdb table lists in-frame clones only, not all of them. Of about 680,000 clones in the sample, around 67% are singletons; the top ten hold less than 2%. Sample: memory CD4+ T cells sorted from blood. All receptors derive from a woman aged 25 to 39 in good health. CDR3s include the opening cysteine and the closing phenylalanine or tryptophan. Fields, in order: clone size, J gene, V gene, D gene, CDR3 protein, CDR3 DNA. The D gene is left open where the match is weak. The listing skips clone size in some rows; elsewhere it reads once, few, many or a size class.

>NA|TRBJ2-1|TRBV9|NA
CASSVVPILSYNEQFF
TGTGCCAGCAGCGTAGTACCAATACTTTCCTACAATGAGCAGTTCTTC
>NA|TRBJ1-1|TRBV5-1|TRBD1
CASSSGQGAGTEAFF
TGCGCCAGCAGCAGCGGACAGGGGGCCGGGACTGAAGCTTTCTTT
>NA|TRBJ2-2|TRBV6-4|TRBD2
CASSRVREREGPGELFF
TGTGCCAGCAGTAGGGTAAGAGAGCGGGAGGGCCCCGGGGAGCTGTTTTTT
>NA|TRBJ2-3|TRBV18|TRBD2
CASSPPASGGDTQYF
TGTGCCAGCTCACCACCAGCTAGCGGAGGAGATACGCAGTATTTT
>NA|TRBJ2-7|TRBV18|NA
CASSLLISGNSYEQYF
TGTGCCAGCTCACTTCTCATTTCGGGCAACTCCTACGAGCAGTACTTC
>NA|TRBJ2-7|TRBV4-2|NA
CASSQAGVLEQYF
TGTGCCAGCAGCCAAGCGGGAGTGTTAGAGCAGTACTTC
>few|TRBJ2-3|TRBV5-5|TRBD2
CASSSGLAGAINTQYF
TGTGCCAGCAGCTCGGGACTAGCGGGAGCAATTAATACGCAGTATTTT
>NA|TRBJ2-3|TRBV19|TRBD2
CASSPGLETDTQYF
TGTGCCAGTAGCCCGGGACTAGAGACAGATACGCAGTATTTT
>once|TRBJ2-4|TRBV10-3|TRBD2
CASAGDLAKNIQYF
TGTGCCTCCGCGGGGGATCTAGCCAAAAACATTCAGTACTTC
>NA|TRBJ1-1|TRBV5-5|NA
CASSFSVDTEAFF
TGTGCCAGCAGCTTTTCGGTGGACACTGAAGCTTTCTTT
>NA|TRBJ2-1|TRBV30|NA
CAWVMGVAYNEQFF
TGTGCCTGGGTAATGGGGGTGGCCTACAATGAGCAGTTCTTC
>NA|TRBJ2-5|TRBV19|TRBD1
CASSASGTGARQETQYF
TGTGCCAGTAGTGCCTCCGGGACAGGGGCGAGACAAGAGACCCAGTACTTC
>NA|TRBJ2-7|TRBV6-1|NA
CASSETSPLSYEQYF
TGTGCCAGCAGTGAAACAAGTCCCCTCTCCTACGAGCAGTACTTC
>NA|TRBJ1-3|TRBV5-1|NA
CASSLGTDGNTIYF
TGCGCCAGCAGCTTGGGGACCGACGGAAACACCATATATTTT
>NA|TRBJ2-2|TRBV13|NA
CASSVWEFGELFF
TGTGCCAGCAGCGTGTGGGAGTTCGGGGAGCTGTTTTTT
>NA|TRBJ1-4|TRBV2|NA
CASSEPTEKLFF
TGTGCCAGCAGTGAACCCACGGAAAAACTGTTTTTT
>NA|TRBJ2-2|TRBV6-6|TRBD2
CASSSGLALGDGELFF
TGTGCCAGCAGCTCCGGACTAGCTTTGGGGGACGGGGAGCTGTTTTTT
>NA|TRBJ2-7|TRBV28|TRBD2
CASSLRRLAEAYEQYF
TGTGCCAGCAGTTTGAGGCGGCTAGCGGAGGCCTACGAGCAGTACTTC
>NA|TRBJ1-2|TRBV19|NA
CASSWGSNRKTYGYTF
TGTGCCAGTAGTTGGGGGTCAAATCGAAAGACCTATGGCTACACCTTC
>NA|TRBJ2-3|TRBV19|NA
CASSIAGSTDTQYF
TGTGCCAGTAGTATTGCGGGTAGCACAGATACGCAGTATTTT
>NA|TRBJ2-1|TRBV5-6|NA
CASSILHRARNNEQFF
TGTGCCAGCAGCATTCTACATCGCGCCCGAAACAATGAGCAGTTCTTC
>NA|TRBJ2-3|TRBV7-2|TRBD1
CASSLRPTGAEGTDTQYF
TGTGCCAGCAGCTTACGGCCAACAGGGGCGGAGGGCACAGATACGCAGTATTTT
>once|TRBJ2-1|TRBV11-2|NA
CASSSARRSSYNEQFF
TGTGCCAGCAGCTCGGCTAGAAGGAGCTCCTACAATGAGCAGTTCTTC
>NA|TRBJ2-2|TRBV15|NA
CATSGRSGYLVTGELFF
TGTGCCACCAGCGGGCGTTCAGGGTATCTGGTCACCGGGGAGCTGTTTTTT
>NA|TRBJ2-3|TRBV18|NA
CASSPDRDTQYF
TGTGCCAGCTCACCAGACAGAGATACGCAGTATTTT
>few|TRBJ1-1|TRBV5-5|NA
CASSLEVNTEAFF
TGTGCCAGCAGCTTGGAGGTGAACACTGAAGCTTTCTTT
>NA|TRBJ2-5|TRBV6-6|NA
CASSYGSGKGETQYF
TGTGCCAGCAGTTACGGTTCAGGGAAAGGGGAGACCCAGTACTTC
>NA|TRBJ1-2|TRBV2|NA
CASSDPGDYGYTF
TGTGCCAGCAGTGACCCCGGGGACTATGGCTACACCTTC
>NA|TRBJ1-4|TRBV29-1|NA
CSVEFRTGNEKLFF
TGCAGCGTTGAATTTCGTACAGGGAATGAAAAACTGTTTTTT
>NA|TRBJ1-1|TRBV19|NA
CASSTRPTEAFF
TGTGCCAGTAGTACTCGACCCACTGAAGCTTTCTTT
>NA|TRBJ1-2|TRBV20-1|NA
CSGGVGYGYTF
TGCAGTGGAGGTGTGGGCTATGGCTACACCTTC
>NA|TRBJ2-5|TRBV6-1|NA
CASTFATQETQYF
TGTGCCAGCACGTTTGCGACGCAAGAGACCCAGTACTTC
>once|TRBJ2-5|TRBV18|NA
CASSASYEELSDF
TGTGCCAGCTCAGCTTCCTATGAGGAGCTTAGTGACTTC
>NA|TRBJ1-1|TRBV19|NA
CASSIERRTEAFF
TGTGCCAGTAGTATAGAAAGGAGGACTGAAGCTTTCTTT
>NA|TRBJ1-6|TRBV14|TRBD1
CASSQTGTGLRNSPLHF
TGTGCCAGCAGCCAAACCGGGACAGGGTTGCGAAATTCACCCCTCCACTTT
>NA|TRBJ2-7|TRBV7-9|NA
CASSLSEGDYEQYF
TGTGCCAGCAGCCTCTCCGAAGGGGACTACGAGCAGTACTTC
>few|TRBJ2-7|TRBV7-2|NA
CASSPRAGRRRREQYF
TGTGCCAGCAGCCCTAGGGCGGGACGGCGGCGGCGGGAGCAGTACTTC
>NA|TRBJ2-5|TRBV4-1|TRBD2
CASSLNSLAGGPGETQYF
TGCGCCAGCAGCCTGAATTCACTAGCGGGAGGGCCTGGGGAGACCCAGTACTTC
>NA|TRBJ2-3|TRBV7-8|NA
CASSLRLQGTGTDTQYF
TGTGCCAGCAGCTTAAGGCTCCAAGGGACGGGCACAGATACGCAGTATTTT